What follows describes a single T cell receptor (beta chain). These data belong to a study of blood T cell repertoires in COVID-19. Per germline, CDR1 KGHDR and CDR2 SFDVKD. The V gene end was trimmed by 12 bases and the J gene end by 2 bases; junction bases not matched to a gene: 18. The CDR3 contains 18 residues. Libraries were prepared by immunoSEQ multiplex PCR; TCRdb keeps only in-frame clonotypes and omits some of them. The sample lists 150,000 or so clones; over 70% were seen once. The genes are TRBV24-1 and TRBJ1-5; 10 bases are shared with TRBD1. Sequencing was carried out using PBMCs or T cells enriched from blood (not recorded which). The source of this sequence is a woman in her forties or fifties in a cohort exposed to, infected with or recovered from COVID-19 (not recorded which). CDR3 coding DNA: TGTGCCTCCCGAAGGGACAGGGGTACCCTTCGAGGCAATCAGCCCCAGCATTTT. Translating gives CASRRDRGTLRGNQPQHF.